This TCR beta chain was obtained from a study of cytomegalovirus exposure and HLA in healthy donors. V lost 4 bases and J lost 3; bases outside the gene matches: 6. Germline assignment: CDR1 KGHSH and CDR2 LQKENI. The CDR3 contains 14 residues. This clone was recorded only once. Both 60 Vbeta primers and 13 Jbeta primers went into the PCR. Profiling relied on immunoSEQ multiplex PCR, and the TCRdb table lists in-frame clones only, not all of them. The sample contains under 170,000 clones, approximately 60% of which appear only once. Sample: PBMCs. V gene TRBV18 combines with J gene TRBJ2-7; 7 positions agree with TRBD2. This TCR derives from a woman in her sixties or seventies in good health and CMV-seropositive. This chain's CDR3 is CASSLGGSLYEQYF. In nucleotides, the CDR3 is TGTGCCAGCTCACTCGGGGGGAGCCTCTACGAGCAGTACTTC. Drawing the rest from reference TRBV18 and TRBJ2-7, the complete variable domain is NAGVMQNPRHLVRRRGQEARLRCSPMKGHSHVYWYRQLPEEGLKFMVYLQKENIIDESGMPKERFSAEFPKEGPSILRIQQVVRGDSAAYFCASSLGGSLYEQYFGPGTRLTVT.